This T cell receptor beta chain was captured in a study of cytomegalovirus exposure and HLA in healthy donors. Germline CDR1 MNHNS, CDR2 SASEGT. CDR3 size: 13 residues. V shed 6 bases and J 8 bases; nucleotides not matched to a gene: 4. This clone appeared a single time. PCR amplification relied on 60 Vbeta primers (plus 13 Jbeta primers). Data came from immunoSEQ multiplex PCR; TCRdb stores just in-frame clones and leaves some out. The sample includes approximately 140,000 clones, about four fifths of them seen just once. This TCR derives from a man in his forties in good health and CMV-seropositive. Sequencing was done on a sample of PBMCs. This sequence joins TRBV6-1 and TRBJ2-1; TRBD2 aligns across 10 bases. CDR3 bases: TGTGCCAGCAGACCCGGGACTAGCGATGAGCAGTTCTTC. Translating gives CASRPGTSDEQFF.